Sequencing of this T cell receptor (beta chain) was carried out in a study of blood T cells in healthy people across ages. Looking at the study overall: About one barcoded beta molecule was captured per two T cells (by template switching).

Points from the study as a whole: Roughly linearly, TCR beta diversity per million T cells fell as age increased.

This CDR3 comprises 12 residues. CDR1 MDHEN and CDR2 SYDVKM come from the germline V gene. V gave up 8 bases and J gave up 0 bases; unmatched junction bases: 1. Primed by a sample-barcoded 5' primer and a J-beta primer mix, a second PCR proceeded for roughly 7 to 11 cycles. One entry per CDR3 protein results from TCRdb running MiXCR on the 5' RACE reads. The table includes hundreds of thousands of distinct CDR3 sequences, approximately 52% detected once. This clonotype was recorded at least ten times. Its cognate antigen is unknown. Sequenced material: blood. The clonotype comes from a man between 60 and 75 years old in good health. V is TRBV28 and J is TRBJ2-7; 7 nucleotides line up with TRBD2. The chain's CDR3 is CASRTSSYEQYF. The CDR3 region has the DNA TGTGCCAGCCGGACTAGCTCCTACGAGCAGTACTTC.